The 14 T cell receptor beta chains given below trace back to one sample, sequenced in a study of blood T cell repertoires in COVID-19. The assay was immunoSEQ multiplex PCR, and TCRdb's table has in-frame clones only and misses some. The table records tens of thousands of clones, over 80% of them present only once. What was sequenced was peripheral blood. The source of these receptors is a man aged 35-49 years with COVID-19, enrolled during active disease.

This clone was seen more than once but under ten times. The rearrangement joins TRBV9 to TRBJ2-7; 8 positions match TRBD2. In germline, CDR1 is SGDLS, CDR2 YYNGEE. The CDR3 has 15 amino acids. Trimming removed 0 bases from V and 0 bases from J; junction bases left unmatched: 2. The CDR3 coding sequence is TGTGCCAGCAGCGTAGGAAGCGGGAGCTCCTACGAGCAGTACTTC. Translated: CASSVGSGSSYEQYF.

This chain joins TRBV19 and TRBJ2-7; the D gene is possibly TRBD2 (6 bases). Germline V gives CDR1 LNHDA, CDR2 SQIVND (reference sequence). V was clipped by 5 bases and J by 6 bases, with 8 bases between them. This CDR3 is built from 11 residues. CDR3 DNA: TGTGCCAGTAGTCGGGGGACCGAGCAGTACTTC. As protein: CASSRGTEQYF. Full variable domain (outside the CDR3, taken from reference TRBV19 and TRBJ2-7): DGGITQSPKYLFRKEGQNVTLSCEQNLNHDAMYWYRQDPGQGLRLIYYSQIVNDFQKGDIAEGYSVSREKKESFPLTVTSAQKNPTAFYLCASSRGTEQYFGPGTRLTVT.

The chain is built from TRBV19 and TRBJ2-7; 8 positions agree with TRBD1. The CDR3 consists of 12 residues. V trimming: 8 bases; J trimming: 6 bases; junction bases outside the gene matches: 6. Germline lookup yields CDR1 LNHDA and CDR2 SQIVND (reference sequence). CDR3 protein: CASSQGAGEQYF. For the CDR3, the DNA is TGTGCCAGTTCCCAGGGGGCGGGCGAGCAGTACTTC.

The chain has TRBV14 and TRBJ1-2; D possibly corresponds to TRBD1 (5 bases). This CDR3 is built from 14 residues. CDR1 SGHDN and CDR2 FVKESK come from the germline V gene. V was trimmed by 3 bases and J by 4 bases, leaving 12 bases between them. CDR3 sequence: CASSQSGGAYGYTF. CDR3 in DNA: TGTGCCAGCAGCCAGTCCGGCGGGGCCTATGGCTACACCTTC. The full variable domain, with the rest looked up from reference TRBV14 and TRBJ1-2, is EAGVTQFPSHSVIEKGQTVTLRCDPISGHDNLYWYRRVMGKEIKFLLHFVKESKQDESGMPNNRFLAERTGGTYSTLKVQPAELEDSGVYFCASSQSGGAYGYTFGSGTRLTVV.

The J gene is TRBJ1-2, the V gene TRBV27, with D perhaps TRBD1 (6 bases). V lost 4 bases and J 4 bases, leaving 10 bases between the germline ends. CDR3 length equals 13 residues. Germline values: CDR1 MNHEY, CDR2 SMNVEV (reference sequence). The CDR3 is CASSSDSFYGYTF. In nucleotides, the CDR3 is TGTGCCAGCAGTTCGGACAGCTTCTATGGCTACACCTTC.

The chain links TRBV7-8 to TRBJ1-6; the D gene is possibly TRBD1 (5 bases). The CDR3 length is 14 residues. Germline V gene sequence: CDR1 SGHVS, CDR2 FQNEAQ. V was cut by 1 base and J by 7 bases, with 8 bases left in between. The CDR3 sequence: CASSLGQKNSPLHF. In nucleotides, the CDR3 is TGTGCCAGCAGCTTAGGACAGAAAAATTCACCCCTCCACTTT.

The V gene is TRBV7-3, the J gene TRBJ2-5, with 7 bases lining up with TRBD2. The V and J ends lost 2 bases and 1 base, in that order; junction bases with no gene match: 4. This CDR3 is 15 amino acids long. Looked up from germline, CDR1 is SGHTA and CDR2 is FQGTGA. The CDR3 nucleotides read TGTGCCAGCAGCTTACAAGCGGGGCCCCAAGAGACCCAGTACTTC. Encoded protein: CASSLQAGPQETQYF.

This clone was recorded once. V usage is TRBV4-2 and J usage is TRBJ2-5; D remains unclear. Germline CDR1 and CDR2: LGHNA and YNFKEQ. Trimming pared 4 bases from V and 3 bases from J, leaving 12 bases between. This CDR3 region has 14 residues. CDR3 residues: CASSPDWIKETQYF. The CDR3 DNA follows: TGTGCCAGCAGCCCCGACTGGATAAAAGAGACCCAGTACTTC.

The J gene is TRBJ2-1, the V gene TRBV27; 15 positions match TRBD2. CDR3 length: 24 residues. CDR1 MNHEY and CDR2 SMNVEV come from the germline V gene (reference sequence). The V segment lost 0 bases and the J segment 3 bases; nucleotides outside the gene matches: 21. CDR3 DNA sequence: TGTGCCAGCAGTTTATCGTTTCCTAGCAGGGGTGTAGGACTAGCGGGAGGGAACTACAATGAGCAGTTCTTC. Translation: CASSLSFPSRGVGLAGGNYNEQFF.

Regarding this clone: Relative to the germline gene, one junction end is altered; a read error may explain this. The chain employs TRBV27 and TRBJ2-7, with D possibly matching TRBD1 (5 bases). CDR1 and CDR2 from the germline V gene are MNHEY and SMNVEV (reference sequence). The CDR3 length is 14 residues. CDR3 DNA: TGTGCCAGCAGTGTATCGACAGTTTCCTACGAGCAGTACTTC. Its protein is CASSVSTVSYEQYF.

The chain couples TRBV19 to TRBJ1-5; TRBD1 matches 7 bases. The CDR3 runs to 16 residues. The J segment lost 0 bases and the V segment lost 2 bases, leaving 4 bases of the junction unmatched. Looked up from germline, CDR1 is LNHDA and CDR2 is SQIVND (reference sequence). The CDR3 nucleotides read TGTGCCAGTAGTATAAGGGACAGTTATAGCAATCAGCCCCAGCATTTT. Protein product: CASSIRDSYSNQPQHF.

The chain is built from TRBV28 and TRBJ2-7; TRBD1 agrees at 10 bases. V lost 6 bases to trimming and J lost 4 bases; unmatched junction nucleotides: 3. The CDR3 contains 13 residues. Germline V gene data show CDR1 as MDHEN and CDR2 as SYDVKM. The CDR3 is CASRTGGLYEQYF. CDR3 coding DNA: TGTGCCAGCAGGACAGGGGGCTTATACGAGCAGTACTTC.

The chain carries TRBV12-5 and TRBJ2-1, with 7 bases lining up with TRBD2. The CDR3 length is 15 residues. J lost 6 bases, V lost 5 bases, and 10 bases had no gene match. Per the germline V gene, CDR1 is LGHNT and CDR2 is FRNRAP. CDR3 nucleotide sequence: TGTGCTAGTGGTCCCTCACGGGAGGCGGGCAATGAGCAGTTCTTC. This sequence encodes CASGPSREAGNEQFF.

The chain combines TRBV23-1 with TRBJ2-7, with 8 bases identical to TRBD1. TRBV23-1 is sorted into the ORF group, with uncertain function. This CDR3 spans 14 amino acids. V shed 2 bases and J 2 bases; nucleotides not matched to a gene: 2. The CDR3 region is CASSQGQGPYEQYF. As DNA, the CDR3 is TGCGCCAGCAGTCAAGGACAGGGACCCTACGAGCAGTACTTC.